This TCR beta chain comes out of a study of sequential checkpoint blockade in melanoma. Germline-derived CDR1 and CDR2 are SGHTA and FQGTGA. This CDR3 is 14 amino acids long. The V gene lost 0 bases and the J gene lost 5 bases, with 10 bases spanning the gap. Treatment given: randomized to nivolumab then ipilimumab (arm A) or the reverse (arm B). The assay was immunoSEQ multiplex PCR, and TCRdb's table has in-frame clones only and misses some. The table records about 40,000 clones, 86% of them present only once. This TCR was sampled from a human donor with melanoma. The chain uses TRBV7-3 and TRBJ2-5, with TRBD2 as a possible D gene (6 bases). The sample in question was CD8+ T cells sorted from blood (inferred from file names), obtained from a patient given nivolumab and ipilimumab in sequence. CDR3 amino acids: CASSLTGGKETQYF. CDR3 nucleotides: TGTGCCAGCAGCTTAACAGGAGGGAAGGAGACCCAGTACTTC.